Below, one TCR beta chain is given with its context. The antigen is unknown. Patients had chemo-refractory metastatic non-small-cell lung cancer and received focal radiation plus CTLA-4 blockade that used ipilimumab. Clones were read by immunoSEQ multiplex PCR, and TCRdb kept only the in-frame ones, dropping some. The sample records tens of thousands of clones, around three quarters being singletons. The data belong to a study of radiotherapy plus CTLA-4 blockade in lung cancer. For the study at large: Patients showed objective responses in 15% to 20% of cases, and disease control was achieved by 25% to 35%.

Overall study results and limits: Radiotherapy with ipilimumab was followed by blood expansion of tumor-derived clones. Reported findings show early blood T cell clone dynamics, with interferon-beta, best predicted response.

Sequenced material: peripheral blood, taken from a patient treated with radiotherapy plus ipilimumab. The source of this sequence is a human donor with non-small cell lung cancer who had a complete response to radiotherapy plus ipilimumab.

The CDR3 DNA is TGTGCCAGCAGTTTAGGGGGCAGGCGCAGCTATGGCTACACCTTC. This translates into CASSLGGRRSYGYTF. The chain recombines TRBV28 with TRBJ1-2; D is possibly TRBD1 (6 bases). V gave up 2 bases and J gave up 4 bases, with 14 bases separating them. CDR1 MDHEN and CDR2 SYDVKM come from the germline V gene. CDR3 length: 15 amino acids.